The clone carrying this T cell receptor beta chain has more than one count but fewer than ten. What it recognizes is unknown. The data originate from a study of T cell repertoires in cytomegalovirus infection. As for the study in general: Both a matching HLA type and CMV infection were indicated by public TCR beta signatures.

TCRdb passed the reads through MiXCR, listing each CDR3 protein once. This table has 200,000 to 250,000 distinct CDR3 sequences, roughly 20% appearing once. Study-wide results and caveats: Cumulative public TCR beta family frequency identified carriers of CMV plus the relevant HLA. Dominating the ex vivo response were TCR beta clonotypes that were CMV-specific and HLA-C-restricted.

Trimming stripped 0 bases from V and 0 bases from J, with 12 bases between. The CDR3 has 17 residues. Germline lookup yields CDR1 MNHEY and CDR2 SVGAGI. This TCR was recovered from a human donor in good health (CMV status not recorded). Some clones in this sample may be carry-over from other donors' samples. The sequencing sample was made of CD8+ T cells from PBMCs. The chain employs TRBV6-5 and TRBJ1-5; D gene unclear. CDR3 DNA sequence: TGTGCCAGCAGTTACTCGAAACCTCAATATAGCAATCAGCCCCAGCATTTT. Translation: CASSYSKPQYSNQPQHF.